These 2 T cell receptor beta chains share one sample of origin, sequenced in a study of cytomegalovirus exposure and HLA in healthy donors (TCRdb year 2017). The protocol used for the library was the immunoSEQ multiplex PCR assay. A mixture of 60 forward primers for TCR Vbeta segments and 13 reverse primers for TCR Jbeta segments was used in the multiplex PCR. This immuneACCESS table, as held by TCRdb, lists in-frame sequences with V and J called but not all clones. Of the missing ones, under half trace to an unresolved V gene in checked studies; the others have no known cause. The sample includes 150,000 to 200,000 clones, with around 84% observed a single time. The ten largest clones take up 1.9% of the sample. The sequenced sample was PBMCs. The source is a man younger than 35 in good health and CMV-seronegative.

The J gene is TRBJ2-7, the V gene TRBV4-2; tentatively, D is TRBD2 (5 bases). The germline V gene has CDR1 LGHNA and CDR2 YNFKEQ. The ends were cut back, 1 base at V and 6 bases at J, with 16 bases in the middle. The CDR3 is 15 residues long. This CDR3 reads CASSQGRWGEGEQYF. The CDR3 DNA is TGTGCCAGCAGCCAAGGTCGGTGGGGAGAAGGCGAGCAGTACTTC.

This clone has a handful of counts. The rearrangement joins TRBV5-1 to TRBJ2-4, with 12 bases lining up with TRBD1. CDR3 size: 15 residues. With 4 bases clipped from V and 6 bases from J, the junction kept 5 bases outside the gene matches. The germline gives CDR1 SGHRS, CDR2 YFSETQ. The CDR3 DNA reads TGCGCCAGCAGCAACCGGGACAGGGGGCGAAACATTCAGTACTTC. Its protein is CASSNRDRGRNIQYF. Full variable domain (remainder filled in from reference TRBV5-1 and TRBJ2-4): KAGVTQTPRYLIKTRGQQVTLSCSPISGHRSVSWYQQTPGQGLQFLFEYFSETQRNKGNFPGRFSGRQFSNSRSEMNVSTLELGDSALYLCASSNRDRGRNIQYFGAGTRLSVL.